This T cell receptor (beta chain) is drawn from a study of CD8 T cells in Susac syndrome. TCR beta sequencing was performed on blood CD8+ and CD4+ T cells. Through negative isolation, CD4+ and CD8+ T cells were obtained, while TEMRA cells were enriched using FACS. Reverse transcription of roughly 0.45 to 1 ug RNA was performed with random hexamers. The TCR beta CDR3 was amplified by immunoSEQ multiplex PCR across 54 Vbeta, 13 Jbeta. TCRdb analysed the immunoSEQ multiplex PCR reads with MiXCR anew, one entry per CDR3 protein. The sample contains tens of thousands of distinct CDR3 sequences, approximately 96% of which appear only once. The CDR3 extends over 15 amino acids. The germline gives CDR1 SNHLY, CDR2 FYNNEI. The germline V and J ends were trimmed by 8 bases and 8 bases, with 22 bases remaining between them.

Material: CD8+ T cells from PBMCs. The sequence was obtained from a human donor with Susac syndrome. This sequence joins TRBV2 and TRBJ2-1; D might be TRBD1 (5 bases). The CDR3 DNA reads TGTGCCAGCCGACCTTGGCTAGGGGTAAGGGATGAGCAGTTCTTC. Amino acids: CASRPWLGVRDEQFF.